This T cell receptor beta chain came from a study of T cell responses to AZD1222 COVID-19 vaccine. Notes on the study in general: Clonal diversity was possibly underestimated, and white British individuals and females predominated among donors. The study sampled repertoires only after the peak T cell response. Reportedly, nearly half of unique spike TCRs recognized epitopes outside B.1.351/B.1.1.7 mutations.

CDR3 size: 12 residues. The V gene lost 0 bases and the J gene lost 5 bases, with 6 bases spanning the gap. Germline loops: CDR1 SGHRS, CDR2 YFSETQ. Worth noting for this clone: The antigen is not known. This sample includes further DNA sequences coding for the same CDR3.

Method: immunoSEQ multiplex PCR; TCRdb's copy keeps in-frame clones and lacks some. This sample has 170,000 or so clones, with 70% to 90% found just once. Pooling covered second doses at about 4 or about 12 weeks. The sequence derives from an adult who received the AZD1222 COVID-19 vaccine. The V call is TRBV5-1, the J call TRBJ2-7, with D uncertain. The sequenced sample was peripheral blood, obtained 28 days after the second AZD1222 dose. The CDR3 DNA is TGCGCCAGCAGCTTGGATGGGCACGAGCAGTACTTC. The encoded protein is CASSLDGHEQYF.